This T cell receptor (beta chain) was identified in a study of vaccination effects on CD4 cells after COVID-19. As for the study in general: Each person got two doses of an mRNA SARS-CoV-2 vaccine, BNT162b2 or mRNA-1273.

The repertoire was sequenced with immunoSEQ multiplex PCR; TCRdb's copy has only in-frame clones and lacks some. The data show around 22,000 clones, about three quarters seen once. Worth noting for this clone: Its antigen is not known.

Antigen-specific CD4+ T cell clonotypes were called by their expansion after viral peptide-pool culture in ViraFEST. The culture ran for under eleven days, and then CD4+ T cells were isolated. The sequencing used CD4+ T cells from PBMCs cultured with HCoV-229E spike peptides, collected before COVID-19 vaccination. The TCR originated in a human donor who received a COVID-19 vaccine.

In DNA, the CDR3 is TGCAGCGTTCTAATGGGGAATTATGGCTACACCTTC. It specifies CSVLMGNYGYTF. V usage is TRBV29-1 and J usage is TRBJ1-2; D is ambiguous. Trimming shortened V by 5 bases and J by 5 bases, and 12 bases separated the two germline ends. The CDR3 is 12 residues long. The V gene's germline CDR1 is SQVTM and CDR2 ANQGSEA.